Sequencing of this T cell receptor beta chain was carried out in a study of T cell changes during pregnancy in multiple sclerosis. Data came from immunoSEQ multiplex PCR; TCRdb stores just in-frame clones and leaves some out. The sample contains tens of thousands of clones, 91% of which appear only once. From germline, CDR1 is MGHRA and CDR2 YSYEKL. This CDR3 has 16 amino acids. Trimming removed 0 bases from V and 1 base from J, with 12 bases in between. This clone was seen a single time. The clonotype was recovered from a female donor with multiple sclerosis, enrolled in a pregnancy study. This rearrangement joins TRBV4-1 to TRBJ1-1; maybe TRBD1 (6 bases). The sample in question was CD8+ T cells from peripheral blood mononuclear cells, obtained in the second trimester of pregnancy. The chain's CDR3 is CASSQELQGWNTEAFF. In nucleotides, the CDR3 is TGCGCCAGCAGCCAAGAACTACAGGGCTGGAACACTGAAGCTTTCTTT.